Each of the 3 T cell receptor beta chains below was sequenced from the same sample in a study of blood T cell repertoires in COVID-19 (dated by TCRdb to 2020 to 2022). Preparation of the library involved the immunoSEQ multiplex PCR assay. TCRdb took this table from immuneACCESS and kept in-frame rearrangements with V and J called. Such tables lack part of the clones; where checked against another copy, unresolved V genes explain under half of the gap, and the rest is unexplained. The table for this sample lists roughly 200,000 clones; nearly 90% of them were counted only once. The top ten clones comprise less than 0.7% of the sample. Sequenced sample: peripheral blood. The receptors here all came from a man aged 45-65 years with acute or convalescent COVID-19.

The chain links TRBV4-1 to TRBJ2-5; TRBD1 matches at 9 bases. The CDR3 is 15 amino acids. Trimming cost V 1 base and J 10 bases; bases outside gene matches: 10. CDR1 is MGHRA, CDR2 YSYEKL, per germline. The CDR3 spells CASSQGDRAPGGQYF. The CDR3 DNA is TGCGCCAGCAGCCAAGGGGACAGGGCTCCAGGAGGCCAGTACTTC.

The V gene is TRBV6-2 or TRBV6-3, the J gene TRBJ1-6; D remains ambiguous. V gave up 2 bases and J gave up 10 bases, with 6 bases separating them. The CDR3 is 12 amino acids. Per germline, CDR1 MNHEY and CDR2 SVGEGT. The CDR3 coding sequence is TGTGCCAGCAGTTACCCTCGGTCACCCCTCCACTTT. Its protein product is CASSYPRSPLHF.

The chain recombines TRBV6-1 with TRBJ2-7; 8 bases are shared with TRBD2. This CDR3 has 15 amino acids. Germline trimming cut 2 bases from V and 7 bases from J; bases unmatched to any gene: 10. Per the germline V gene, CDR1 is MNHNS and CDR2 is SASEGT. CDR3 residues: CASSELTGGPKEQYF. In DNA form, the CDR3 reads TGTGCCAGCAGTGAATTGACGGGAGGGCCCAAGGAGCAGTACTTC.